This T cell receptor (beta chain) was observed in a study of T-cell reconstitution after alpha-beta-depleted transplantation in children. Points from the study as a whole: By about two months after transplant, alpha-beta T cells reportedly arose from several hundred graft clones that had expanded.

Unique molecular identifiers tagged the TCRbeta library. TCRdb recomputed calls from the PCR reads with MiXCR, one row per CDR3 protein. The data contain roughly 7,900 distinct CDR3 sequences, about an eighth of them singletons. In this sample, this clonotype turned up many times. What it recognizes is unknown. This clonotype was obtained from a patient aged 2-15 years who had a stem cell transplant for inherited bone marrow failure, so the T cells may come from the graft donor. Sequencing was performed on PBMCs, mostly from graft donor cells, taken 60 days after TCRalphabeta/CD19-depleted stem cell transplant.

The CDR3 region has the DNA TGTGCCAGCAGTTCGACAGGGACGAATTCACCCCTCCACTTT. Residues: CASSSTGTNSPLHF. The J gene is TRBJ1-6, the V gene TRBV28, with 7 bases lining up with TRBD1. Unmatched junction bases numbered 4, after V lost 4 bases and J lost 7 bases. The CDR3 covers 14 residues. Germline V CDR1 and CDR2: MDHEN, SYDVKM.